These 22 T cell receptor beta chains were sequenced from one sample in a study of T cell changes during pregnancy in multiple sclerosis. Repertoires were generated with immunoSEQ multiplex PCR, while TCRdb's copy carries only in-frame clones and drops some. The profile shows some 57,000 clones, about 91% of them singletons. The specimen comprised CD4+ T cells from peripheral blood mononuclear cells, sampled in the first trimester of pregnancy. The receptors shown here come from a female donor with multiple sclerosis, enrolled in a pregnancy study.

The table lists this clone with a few counts. The V and J genes are TRBV6-1 and TRBJ1-3; 10 bases match TRBD1. This CDR3 comprises 16 residues. Trimming cost V 2 bases and J 3 bases; bases outside gene matches: 4. Germline V gene data show CDR1 as MNHNS and CDR2 as SASEGT. The CDR3, as DNA: TGTGCCAGCAGTGAATGGACAGGGGGAATTGGAAACACCATATATTTT. It translates to CASSEWTGGIGNTIYF.

The chain has TRBV11-1 and TRBJ2-2; TRBD1 is a possible D gene (6 bases). The ends were cut back, 2 bases at V and 1 base at J, with 14 bases in the middle. The CDR3 runs 17 residues. Germline lookup yields CDR1 SGHAT and CDR2 FQDESV (reference sequence). CDR3 nucleotides: TGTGCCAGCAGCTTAACTTCTTCAGGGGTGAACACCGGGGAGCTGTTTTTT. It encodes CASSLTSSGVNTGELFF.

The chain recombines TRBV7-2 with TRBJ2-5; 8 bases agree with TRBD1. Germline loops: CDR1 SGHTA, CDR2 FQGNSA. This CDR3 is built from 15 residues. V dropped 6 bases and J dropped 9; count of bases not matched to a gene: 15. This CDR3 is CASSPDRASPPSQYF. CDR3 in DNA: TGTGCCAGCAGTCCGGACAGGGCCTCACCACCGTCCCAGTACTTC. Variable domain in full (rest from reference TRBV7-2 and TRBJ2-5): GAGVSQSPSNKVTEKGKDVELRCDPISGHTALYWYRQSLGQGLEFLIYFQGNSAPDKSGLPSDRFSAERTGGSVSTLTIQRTQQEDSAVYLCASSPDRASPPSQYFGPGTRLLVL.

This clone was recorded only once. Written as DNA, the CDR3 is TGTGCCTGGAAGTATGGCAGGGGGCTTCGTGGCTACACCTTC. It is translated as CAWKYGRGLRGYTF. V and J are TRBV30 and TRBJ1-2; 8 bases are shared with TRBD1. V trimming: 4 bases; J trimming: 7 bases; junction bases outside the gene matches: 11. The CDR3 extends over 14 amino acids. Germline CDR1 reads GTSNPN; CDR2 reads SVGIG (reference sequence). The whole variable domain, filled in from reference TRBV30 and TRBJ1-2, reads SQTIHQWPATLVQPVGSPLSLECTVEGTSNPNLYWYRQAAGRGLQLLFYSVGIGQISSEVPQNLSASRPQDRQFILSSKKLLLSDSGFYLCAWKYGRGLRGYTFGSGTRLTVV.

The chain employs TRBV18 and TRBJ2-7; 8 bases align to TRBD2. Germline V gene lookup returns CDR1 KGHSH and CDR2 LQKENI. The V gene end was trimmed by 2 bases and the J gene end by 1 base; junction bases not matched to a gene: 10. This CDR3 is built from 17 residues. CDR3 DNA sequence: TGTGCCAGCTCACCAGCGGGGGGTTTAATAAGGTCCTACGAGCAGTACTTC. This encodes CASSPAGGLIRSYEQYF.

This chain joins TRBV7-2 and TRBJ1-1, with D maybe TRBD1 (6 bases). V lost 1 base, J lost 4 bases, and 7 bases lay in between. The CDR3 loop spans 13 amino acids. Germline V gives CDR1 SGHTA, CDR2 FQGNSA. The chain's CDR3 is CASSLDRVTEAFF. The DNA of the CDR3 is TGTGCCAGCAGCTTAGACAGGGTCACTGAAGCTTTCTTT.

The chain uses TRBV5-5 and TRBJ2-5; 8 positions agree with TRBD2. CDR3 size: 15 residues. Germline V lookup: CDR1 SGHKS, CDR2 YYEKEE (reference sequence). With 4 bases clipped from V and 5 bases from J, the junction kept 10 bases outside the gene matches. The CDR3 DNA follows: TGTGCCAGCAGCCGCATCGCGGGGGGCAAGGAGACCCAGTACTTC. Translation gives CASSRIAGGKETQYF.

This clone was seen just once. The rearrangement joins TRBV19 to TRBJ1-4, with D maybe TRBD1 (5 bases). Germline CDR1 reads LNHDA; CDR2 reads SQIVND (reference sequence). The V and J ends lost 3 bases and 1 base respectively, with 6 bases between them. The CDR3 contains 14 residues. The CDR3 sequence: CASSMTVTNEKLFF. The CDR3 DNA reads as TGTGCCAGTAGTATGACAGTAACTAATGAAAAACTGTTTTTT.

The chain joins TRBV7-9 to TRBJ2-1; a possible D gene is TRBD1 (7 bases). Germline V gives CDR1 SEHNR, CDR2 FQNEAQ (reference sequence). The length of the CDR3 is 15 residues. V was trimmed by 1 base and J by 9 bases, leaving 16 bases between them. The DNA for the CDR3 is TGTGCCAGCAGCTTAGGCGGGACAGCAAGGGTTGAGCAGTTCTTC. Its translation is CASSLGGTARVEQFF. Full variable domain (missing parts from reference TRBV7-9 and TRBJ2-1): DTGVSQNPRHKITKRGQNVTFRCDPISEHNRLYWYRQTLGQGPEFLTYFQNEAQLEKSRLLSDRFSAERPKGSFSTLEIQRTEQGDSAMYLCASSLGGTARVEQFFGPGTRLTVL.

This chain connects TRBV6-5 to TRBJ1-1; tentatively, D is TRBD1 (5 bases). The CDR3 extends over 14 amino acids. Germline loops: CDR1 MNHEY, CDR2 SVGAGI. Trimming took 5 bases from V and 5 from J, leaving 15 bases between them. The CDR3 sequence is CASSEWGAGTEAFF. The CDR3 DNA follows: TGTGCCAGCAGTGAGTGGGGCGCGGGGACTGAAGCTTTCTTT.

This chain links TRBV4-2 with TRBJ1-3, with no clear D. Germline V gives CDR1 LGHNA, CDR2 YNFKEQ. The CDR3 is 17 residues long. V was trimmed by 0 bases and J by 0 bases, leaving 12 bases between them. CDR3 amino acids: CASSQDPRLFSGNTIYF. In DNA form, the CDR3 reads TGTGCCAGCAGCCAAGATCCCAGGTTATTCTCTGGAAACACCATATATTTT.

CDR3 residues: CASSLGTGVVDTEAFF. DNA of the CDR3: TGCGCCAGCAGCTTGGGAACAGGGGTTGTGGACACTGAAGCTTTCTTT. The rearrangement joins TRBV5-1 to TRBJ1-1; the match to TRBD1 covers 7 bases. CDR1 and CDR2 from the germline V gene are SGHRS and YFSETQ. V lost 0 bases to trimming and J lost 3 bases; unmatched junction nucleotides: 8. This CDR3 is 16 amino acids long.

The chain joins TRBV5-4 to TRBJ2-5; tentatively, D is TRBD1 (6 bases). Germline CDR1 is SGHNT and CDR2 is YYREEE (reference sequence). Between the trimmed V and J ends, which lost 1 base and 2 bases, there was a span of 9 bases. The length of the CDR3 is 14 residues. In DNA, the CDR3 is TGTGCCAGCAGCTTGCCGGGGACACAAGAGACCCAGTACTTC. It yields the protein CASSLPGTQETQYF.

The chain couples TRBV6-5 to TRBJ1-1; D call uncertain. Germline V CDR1 and CDR2: MNHEY, SVGAGI. This CDR3 contains 12 residues. Trimming removed 6 bases at V and 7 bases at J, with 12 bases between. This CDR3 is CASSPLGLEAFF. DNA for the CDR3: TGTGCCAGCAGCCCCCTTGGGCTTGAAGCTTTCTTT.

The CDR3 nucleotides are TGTGCCAGCTCACTTTGGACAGGCGCAGATACGCAGTATTTT. Translated, it gives CASSLWTGADTQYF. The chain has TRBV18 and TRBJ2-3; 7 bases fit TRBD1. In germline, CDR1 is KGHSH, CDR2 LQKENI. CDR3 length: 14 residues. J was trimmed by 4 bases and V by 4 bases; bases with no gene match: 5.

The chain has TRBV19 and TRBJ2-3; 13 nucleotides align to TRBD2. The CDR3 extends over 15 amino acids. The junction had 1 base not matched to a gene; V was cut back by 4 bases and J by 3 bases. CDR1 is LNHDA, CDR2 SQIVND, per germline (reference sequence). The CDR3 reads CASSTTSGGTDTQYF. The CDR3 DNA is TGTGCCAGTAGTACGACTAGCGGGGGGACAGATACGCAGTATTTT.

The genes are TRBV7-9 and TRBJ1-1; TRBD1 aligns across 8 bases. Germline-derived CDR1 and CDR2 are SEHNR and FQNEAQ (reference sequence). The CDR3 extends over 15 amino acids. J lost 1 base, V lost 4 bases, and 5 bases had no gene match. CDR3 sequence (DNA): TGTGCCAGCAGCTCTCGCGGACAGGGGAACACTGAAGCTTTCTTT. Its translation: CASSSRGQGNTEAFF.

The gene calls are TRBV19 and TRBJ2-1; a possible D gene is TRBD2 (6 bases). Looked up from germline, CDR1 is LNHDA and CDR2 is SQIVND (reference sequence). V shed 7 bases and J shed 1 base, with 8 bases lying between them. The CDR3 length is 13 residues. CDR3 sequence (DNA): TGTGCCAGTATGGCGGGGTCCTACAATGAGCAGTTCTTC. Its translation: CASMAGSYNEQFF.

V gene TRBV5-4 combines with J gene TRBJ1-6, with 9 bases lining up with TRBD1. Per germline, CDR1 SGHNT and CDR2 YYREEE (reference sequence). The CDR3 runs to 15 residues. Losses at the gene ends were 4 bases for V and 5 bases for J; bases not matched to a gene: 4. This CDR3 reads CASSTRDRDNSPLHF. The CDR3 nucleotides read TGTGCCAGCAGCACCCGGGACAGGGATAATTCACCCCTCCACTTT.

The chain links TRBV11-2 to TRBJ2-4, with 11 bases lining up with TRBD2. Germline CDR1 SGHAT, CDR2 FQNNGV. The CDR3 extends over 16 amino acids. Losses at the gene ends were 6 bases for V and 2 bases for J; bases not matched to a gene: 6. CDR3 DNA sequence: TGTGCCAGCAGGGTTAGCGGGGGGGCTTCCAAAAACATTCAGTACTTC. Protein sequence: CASRVSGGASKNIQYF. The full variable domain, rest sourced from reference TRBV11-2 and TRBJ2-4, is EAGVAQSPRYKIIEKRQSVAFWCNPISGHATLYWYQQILGQGPKLLIQFQNNGVVDDSQLPKDRFSAERLKGVDSTLKIQPAKLEDSAVYLCASRVSGGASKNIQYFGAGTRLSVL.

V gene TRBV6-5 combines with J gene TRBJ2-2; 7 nucleotides agree with TRBD1. Germline assignment: CDR1 MNHEY and CDR2 SVGAGI. V gave up 7 bases and J gave up 2 bases; unmatched junction bases: 7. The CDR3 has 15 residues. In DNA form, the CDR3 reads TGTGCCAGCACCCAGGGACAGATAAACACCGGGGAGCTGTTTTTT. Translating it yields CASTQGQINTGELFF.

The rearrangement links TRBV7-2 to TRBJ1-1, with D uncertain. The CDR3 contains 14 residues. V dropped 8 bases and J dropped 1 base, with 14 bases sitting between them. The germline gives CDR1 SGHTA, CDR2 FQGNSA. The chain's CDR3 is CASGSGSGNTEAFF. CDR3 DNA: TGTGCCAGCGGGTCCGGGAGCGGGAACACTGAAGCTTTCTTT.